Listed here are 25 T cell receptor beta chains from one sample, sequenced in a study of coeliac disease. No antigen has been assigned to these receptors. Notes on the study in general: Control samples showed higher TRB and TRG clonality than intraepithelial and lamina propria samples in active celiac disease.

Produced via immunoSEQ multiplex PCR; TCRdb's table is partial and in-frame only. The data contain about 6,600 clones, 60% to 80% of them seen just once; the ten biggest clones take up less than 5.5%. What was sequenced was lamina propria lymphocytes from the gut. These TCRs come from a young woman with active celiac disease.

The DNA for the CDR3 is TGTGCCAGCAGTTCCCATGCGGGAGTATGGGACAATGAGCAGTTCTTC. Translating gives CASSSHAGVWDNEQFF. The gene calls are TRBV28 and TRBJ2-1, with TRBD2 identical over 7 bases. The length of the CDR3 is 16 residues. Germline CDR1 MDHEN, CDR2 SYDVKM. Trimming removed 4 bases from V and 5 bases from J; junction bases left unmatched: 11.

The V and J genes are TRBV10-1 and TRBJ2-7; the match to TRBD1 covers 8 bases. The V gene end was trimmed by 9 bases and the J gene end by 2 bases; junction bases not matched to a gene: 3. This CDR3 region has 12 residues. From germline, CDR1 is WNHNN and CDR2 SYGVQD (reference sequence). The CDR3 region is CASGTGTYEQYF. CDR3 nucleotides: TGCGCCAGTGGGACAGGAACCTACGAGCAGTACTTC.

The chain joins TRBV21-1 to TRBJ2-4; the table names TRBD2, a call not compared with the DNA. TRBV21-1 counts as a pseudogene. The CDR3 contains 12 residues. CDR3 sequence: CASSNDSNIQYF. The CDR3 coding sequence is TGTGCCAGCAGCAACGACTCGAACATTCAGTACTTC.

The V gene is TRBV27, the J gene TRBJ1-5, with 10 bases identical to TRBD1. With V trimmed by 4 bases and J by 4 bases, 4 bases remained unmatched. From germline, CDR1 is MNHEY and CDR2 SMNVEV (reference sequence). This CDR3 has 15 residues. The DNA of the CDR3 is TGTGCCAGCAGTTCGACAGGGGGCCGGAATCAGCCCCAGCATTTT. This encodes CASSSTGGRNQPQHF.

V is TRBV7-8 and J is TRBJ1-1; D call uncertain. Looked up from germline, CDR1 is SGHVS and CDR2 is FQNEAQ. The CDR3 consists of 12 residues. Trimming cost V 3 bases and J 4 bases, with 6 bases left between them. As DNA, the CDR3 is TGTGCCAGCAGCTTGAGGGTCACTGAAGCTTTCTTT. This gives the protein CASSLRVTEAFF.

The CDR3 bases are TGTGCCAGCAGCTTACGGACAGGGAAGGGGGAAAAACTGTTTTTT. Translation: CASSLRTGKGEKLFF. The chain is built from TRBV7-2 and TRBJ1-4, with 8 bases aligning to TRBD1. The CDR3 sequence is 15 residues long. J gave up 8 bases and V 2 bases, and 7 bases lay outside the gene matches. Germline CDR1 reads SGHTA; CDR2 reads FQGNSA. Based on the CDR3 plus reference TRBV7-2 and TRBJ1-4, the full variable domain is GAGVSQSPSNKVTEKGKDVELRCDPISGHTALYWYRQSLGQGLEFLIYFQGNSAPDKSGLPSDRFSAERTGGSVSTLTIQRTQQEDSAVYLCASSLRTGKGEKLFFGSGTQLSVL.

This rearrangement joins TRBV4-2 to TRBJ1-4, with TRBD1 identical over 9 bases. The J segment lost 0 bases and the V segment lost 1 base, leaving 0 bases of the junction unmatched. The CDR3 has 16 amino acids. Germline values: CDR1 LGHNA, CDR2 YNFKEQ. DNA of the CDR3: TGTGCCAGCAGCCAAGGGACAGGGGCAACTAATGAAAAACTGTTTTTT. It codes for CASSQGTGATNEKLFF.

This chain joins TRBV18 and TRBJ2-5, with TRBD1 matching over 7 bases. This CDR3 comprises 14 residues. Losses at the gene ends were 0 bases for V and 4 bases for J; bases not matched to a gene: 2. The germline V gene encodes CDR1 KGHSH and CDR2 LQKENI. CDR3 sequence: CASSPPRGRETQYF. CDR3 nucleotide sequence: TGTGCCAGCTCACCACCCAGGGGGAGAGAGACCCAGTACTTC.

The V call is TRBV5-6, the J call TRBJ2-7; TRBD2 matches at 7 bases. V trimming: 4 bases; J trimming: 4 bases; junction bases outside the gene matches: 11. Per the germline V gene, CDR1 is SGHDT and CDR2 is YYEEEE. The CDR3 is 15 residues long. The CDR3 DNA reads as TGTGCCAGCAGCGGGGAGGGGACCCTGGATTACGAGCAGTACTTC. Translating it yields CASSGEGTLDYEQYF. Full variable domain (missing parts from reference TRBV5-6 and TRBJ2-7): DAGVTQSPTHLIKTRGQQVTLRCSPKSGHDTVSWYQQALGQGPQFIFQYYEEEERQRGNFPDRFSGHQFPNYSSELNVNALLLGDSALYLCASSGEGTLDYEQYFGPGTRLTVT.

The chain has TRBV2 and TRBJ2-7, with TRBD2 matching over 7 bases. Germline CDR1 reads SNHLY; CDR2 reads FYNNEI. This CDR3 is built from 14 residues. The ends lost 5 bases at V and 9 bases at J; junction bases unmatched: 13. The chain's CDR3 is CASSPGRERSTQYF. The CDR3 coding sequence is TGTGCCAGCAGTCCGGGGCGGGAGCGTTCGACGCAGTACTTC.

The chain links TRBV10-3 to TRBJ2-7, with 12 bases that match TRBD2. J lost 1 base, V lost 4 bases, and 8 bases had no gene match. The CDR3 runs 17 residues. Germline V CDR1 and CDR2: ENHRY, SYGVKD. The CDR3 loop is CAISASGGTSGSYEQYF. The CDR3 DNA follows: TGTGCCATCAGTGCCTCGGGGGGGACTAGCGGGTCCTACGAGCAGTACTTC.

This chain connects TRBV5-3 to TRBJ2-3; TRBD2 matches 13 bases. TRBV5-3 is an ORF; its function is uncertain. The CDR3 totals 16 residues. V gave up 4 bases and J gave up 5 bases; unmatched junction bases: 7. The CDR3 region has the DNA TGTGCCAGAAGCAAATACGGACTAGCGGGAGTAGATACGCAGTATTTT. Translation gives CARSKYGLAGVDTQYF.

V gene TRBV5-1 combines with J gene TRBJ2-3; TRBD2 agrees at 8 bases. Germline V CDR1 and CDR2: SGHRS, YFSETQ. This CDR3 spans 18 amino acids. The junction had 14 bases not matched to a gene; V was cut back by 2 bases and J by 3 bases. Here the CDR3 DNA reads TGCGCCAGCAGCTTCCAAAACTCGGGGGGGGGCAGGACAGATACGCAGTATTTT. Encoded protein: CASSFQNSGGGRTDTQYF.

The chain is built from TRBV7-7 and TRBJ2-5, with 10 bases that match TRBD2. Germline CDR1 is SSHAT and CDR2 is FNYEAQ (reference sequence). The CDR3 runs 15 residues. The trim removed 1 base at V and 4 bases at J, leaving 3 bases unmatched. CDR3 DNA: TGTGCCAGCAGCTTAGTACGGACTAGCGGAGAGACCCAGTACTTC. This codes for CASSLVRTSGETQYF.

In this sample, this clone turned up once. The rearrangement uses TRBV4-1 and TRBJ1-2, with 7 bases that match TRBD1. J was trimmed by 4 bases and V by 2 bases; bases with no gene match: 10. The CDR3 sequence is 16 residues long. Germline CDR1 is MGHRA and CDR2 is YSYEKL. CDR3 bases: TGCGCCAGCAGCCAATCGGGGCAGGGGGTAAGCTATGGCTACACCTTC. Protein sequence: CASSQSGQGVSYGYTF.

This clone has only a few counts. V is TRBV5-4 and J is TRBJ2-5, with 9 nucleotides matching TRBD1. CDR1 is SGHNT, CDR2 YYREEE, per germline (reference sequence). CDR3 size: 16 residues. The V and J ends lost 4 bases and 2 bases, in that order; junction bases with no gene match: 9. CDR3 DNA sequence: TGTGCCAGCAGCACGGGGGTCGGGACAGGGCAAGAGACCCAGTACTTC. This translates into CASSTGVGTGQETQYF.

Worth noting for this clone: At the DNA level, this CDR3 is encoded by other sequences in the same sample as well. The chain has TRBV10-2 and TRBJ2-1, with a weak D call TRBD1 (6 bases). V gave up 6 bases and J gave up 1 base, with 7 bases separating them. Germline V lookup: CDR1 WSHSY, CDR2 SAAADI. CDR3 length: 13 residues. CDR3 protein: CASRDSSYNEQFF. CDR3 in DNA: TGCGCCAGCAGGGACAGTTCCTACAATGAGCAGTTCTTC.

The V call is TRBV2, the J call TRBJ2-3, with 8 bases aligning to TRBD2. This CDR3 has 14 residues. V shed 6 bases and J 1 base; nucleotides not matched to a gene: 3. The V gene's germline CDR1 is SNHLY and CDR2 FYNNEI. The CDR3 loop is CASSGTRGTDTQYF. CDR3 coding DNA: TGTGCCAGCAGCGGGACTAGGGGCACAGATACGCAGTATTTT.

The chain employs TRBV5-1 and TRBJ2-7; D might be TRBD1 (6 bases). Trimming stripped 0 bases from V and 3 bases from J, with 13 bases between. The V gene's germline CDR1 is SGHRS and CDR2 YFSETQ. The CDR3 runs to 15 residues. The CDR3 sequence: CASSLEGQSHYEQYF. In DNA, the CDR3 is TGCGCCAGCAGCTTGGAAGGACAGAGCCACTACGAGCAGTACTTC.

This chain links TRBV5-1 with TRBJ1-1, with TRBD1 identical over 8 bases. The germline gives CDR1 SGHRS, CDR2 YFSETQ. J gave up 1 base and V 4 bases, and 12 bases lay outside the gene matches. This CDR3 spans 17 amino acids. Here the CDR3 DNA reads TGCGCCAGCAGCCCCGGACAGGGTGCGGTCTGGAACACTGAAGCTTTCTTT. It is translated as CASSPGQGAVWNTEAFF.

The rearrangement uses TRBV7-2 and TRBJ1-1; the D gene is possibly TRBD1 (5 bases). The V end lost 5 bases, the J end lost 1 base, and 20 bases lay between the germline ends. The CDR3 is 17 amino acids. Per the germline V gene, CDR1 is SGHTA and CDR2 is FQGNSA. The CDR3 loop is CASSTRVGTGTNTEAFF. DNA for the CDR3: TGTGCCAGCAGCACCAGAGTGGGGACTGGGACGAACACTGAAGCTTTCTTT.

This rearrangement joins TRBV10-1 to TRBJ1-5; the match to TRBD1 covers 9 bases. Germline V gene lookup returns CDR1 WNHNN and CDR2 SYGVQD (reference sequence). CDR3 length: 14 amino acids. Trimming at V came to 3 bases and at J to 7 bases, leaving 4 bases not matched to a gene. CDR3 in DNA: TGCGCCAGCAGTGAAACCACAGGGGGCCAGCCCCAGCATTTT. It translates to CASSETTGGQPQHF.

The V and J genes are TRBV28 and TRBJ2-1; 9 nucleotides agree with TRBD2. This CDR3 contains 15 residues. Germline loops: CDR1 MDHEN, CDR2 SYDVKM. Unmatched junction bases numbered 8, after V lost 4 bases and J lost 7 bases. CDR3 region: CASSSAGLAHNEQFF. The CDR3 DNA follows: TGTGCCAGCAGTTCAGCGGGACTAGCTCATAATGAGCAGTTCTTC.

J is TRBJ1-5 and V is TRBV15, with 8 bases that match TRBD1. V was clipped by 6 bases and J by 5 bases; unmatched bases: 6. CDR3 length equals 14 residues. Per germline, CDR1 LNHNV and CDR2 YYDKDF (reference sequence). Here the CDR3 DNA reads TGTGCCACCAGTGGGGCAGGGGGCGATCAGCCCCAGCATTTT. The encoded protein is CATSGAGGDQPQHF. The whole variable domain, filled in from reference TRBV15 and TRBJ1-5, reads DAMVIQNPRYQVTQFGKPVTLSCSQTLNHNVMYWYQQKSSQAPKLLFHYYDKDFNNEADTPDNFQSRRPNTSFCFLDIRSPGLGDTAMYLCATSGAGGDQPQHFGDGTRLSIL.

The chain links TRBV19 to TRBJ1-5, with TRBD1 identical over 7 bases. Germline V gene sequence: CDR1 LNHDA, CDR2 SQIVND (reference sequence). This CDR3 comprises 15 residues. The V gene end was trimmed by 5 bases and the J gene end by 1 base; junction bases not matched to a gene: 5. The CDR3 bases are TGTGCCAGTAGTGTACAGGGGTACAGCAATCAGCCCCAGCATTTT. Translated, it gives CASSVQGYSNQPQHF. Using reference TRBV19 and TRBJ1-5 for the parts outside the CDR3, the full variable domain is DGGITQSPKYLFRKEGQNVTLSCEQNLNHDAMYWYRQDPGQGLRLIYYSQIVNDFQKGDIAEGYSVSREKKESFPLTVTSAQKNPTAFYLCASSVQGYSNQPQHFGDGTRLSIL.